One and the same sample provided the 16 T cell receptor beta chains below, sequenced in a study of kidney transplant recipient with SARS-CoV-2 infection. Using its own MiXCR run on the reads, TCRdb lists one record per CDR3 protein. The table includes some 220,000 distinct CDR3 sequences, around 28% detected once. The sequencing used a blood sample, collected at baseline and on roughly day 120 from a kidney transplant recipient. The receptor set was obtained from a male patient in his 30s who had COVID-19 and was a kidney transplant recipient. Some T cells may be provided by the graft donor.

This clonotype was counted ten times or more. This sequence joins TRBV23-1 and TRBJ1-2; D uncertain. TRBV23-1 is flagged as an ORF with uncertain function. The CDR3 runs 17 residues. V was trimmed by 5 bases and J by 4 bases, leaving 23 bases between them. CDR3 nucleotides: TGCGCCAGCAGTGCCTTAATGCTACGCAGAAAGACCTATGGCTACACCTTC. Translation: CASSALMLRRKTYGYTF.

This clonotype was counted many times. The CDR3 DNA reads as TGTGCCAGCAGTGAAACTGAAACCTACGAGCAGTACTTC. It codes for CASSETETYEQYF. The chain links TRBV6-1 to TRBJ2-7; D is undetermined. Germline values: CDR1 MNHNS, CDR2 SASEGT. V gave up 2 bases and J gave up 2 bases, with 7 bases separating them. The CDR3 totals 13 residues.

Concerning this clonotype itself: Just one base apart from a much larger clone, this may be a read error. V is TRBV3-1 and J is TRBJ1-6; D is perhaps TRBD1 (5 bases). This CDR3 is built from 15 residues. The germline V gene encodes CDR1 LGHDT and CDR2 YNNKEL (reference sequence). As DNA, the CDR3 is TGTGCCAGCAATATTCCAGGGACGGATAATTTACCCCTCCACTTT. Its translation: CASNIPGTDNLPLHF.

In its sample, this clonotype was seen once. A much more abundant neighbour one base away suggests this may be a read error. This rearrangement joins TRBV6-5 to TRBJ2-3; TRBD2 matches at 7 bases. J lost 4 bases, V lost 6 bases, and 4 bases had no gene match. Germline assignment: CDR1 MNHEY and CDR2 SVGAGI. The CDR3 has 13 residues. The CDR3 nucleotides are TGTGCCAGCAGCGGGCGGGGGTCAGATACGCAGTATTTT. The encoded protein is CASSGRGSDTQYF.

This clonotype was found once. A much larger clone lies a single base off, so this may be a read error. V and J are TRBV6-5 and TRBJ2-7; 9 nucleotides line up with TRBD2. CDR1 and CDR2 from the germline V gene are MNHEY and SVGAGI. The CDR3 length is 15 residues. CDR3 residues: CGSSLQPGLAGEQYF. Written as DNA, the CDR3 is TGTGGCAGCAGTTTACAACCGGGACTAGCAGGCGAGCAGTACTTC.

As concerns this clonotype: It may be a read error: a sequence one base away is much more abundant. Since no conserved phenylalanine or tryptophan closes the CDR3, a read error is the likely cause. V and J are TRBV7-7 and TRBJ1-5, with TRBD1 matching 7 bases. V shed 5 bases and J 4 bases; nucleotides not matched to a gene: 11. CDR1 and CDR2 (germline): SSHAT, FNYEAQ (reference sequence). This CDR3 comprises 16 residues. The CDR3 DNA sequence: TGTGCCAGCAGCCTCACGGCCAGGGGGGATAATCAGCCCCAGCATCTT. It codes for CASSLTARGDNQPQHL.

This clonotype was seen ten or more times. This chain links TRBV3-1 with TRBJ1-1; maybe TRBD1 (6 bases). Per the germline V gene, CDR1 is LGHDT and CDR2 is YNNKEL (reference sequence). The CDR3 is 13 residues long. V lost 0 bases and J lost 11, with 13 bases in between. CDR3 bases: TGTGCCAGCAGCCAAGATCGGGGGGGCGAGGCTTTCTTT. It specifies CASSQDRGGEAFF.

Points on this clonotype: A read error may be the cause here, since a much bigger clone is one base away. The rearrangement links TRBV3-1 to TRBJ2-5; D gene ambiguous. The germline V gene has CDR1 LGHDT and CDR2 YNNKEL (reference sequence). The length of the CDR3 is 17 residues. The CDR3 is CASSGISPISFSETQCF. CDR3 nucleotides: TGTGCCAGCAGCGGTATTTCTCCCATTTCTTTCTCTGAGACCCAGTGCTTC.

Only one count was recorded for this clonotype. A read error may explain this, as a much larger clone is one base away. V and J are TRBV10-1 and TRBJ1-2, with D uncertain. The CDR3 runs to 17 residues. V was trimmed by 7 bases and J by 4 bases, leaving 25 bases between them. Germline CDR1 WNHNN, CDR2 SYGVQD (reference sequence). The CDR3 sequence: CASNCGLRSRKTYGYTF. In DNA, the CDR3 is TGCGCCAGCAATTGCGGATTAAGATCGCGAAAGACCTATGGCTACACCTTC.

In this sample, this clonotype turned up many times. This chain uses TRBV27 with TRBJ1-1; TRBD1 is a possible D gene (5 bases). V was cut by 1 base and J by 1 base, with 10 bases left in between. There are 15 residues in the CDR3. Germline V lookup: CDR1 MNHEY, CDR2 SMNVEV (reference sequence). In DNA, the CDR3 is TGTGCCAGCAGTTTATTCGGGGGAACGAACACTGAAGCTTTCTTT. Protein product: CASSLFGGTNTEAFF.

The sample holds many counts of this clonotype. The chain links TRBV3-1 to TRBJ1-1; D ambiguous. The CDR3 sequence is 17 residues long. V lost 5 bases and J 4 bases, leaving 23 bases between the germline ends. Germline CDR1 is LGHDT and CDR2 is YNNKEL (reference sequence). The CDR3 DNA sequence: TGTGCCAGCAGCTTGGGAAATCCCATTTCAATTCGCACTGAAGCTTTCTTT. Translation gives CASSLGNPISIRTEAFF.

A note on this clonotype: A much larger clone sits a single nucleotide away, making a read error possible. The J gene is TRBJ1-2, the V gene TRBV5-6; D remains ambiguous. From germline, CDR1 is SGHDT and CDR2 YYEEEE. The CDR3 loop spans 16 amino acids. The CDR3: CASPTTNSRKTYGHTF. For the CDR3, the DNA is TGTGCCAGCCCGACAACCAATAGTCGAAAGACCTATGGCCACACCTTC.

Remarks on this clonotype: This may be a read error: a much more frequent sequence differs by one nucleotide. The V call is TRBV7-2, the J call TRBJ1-5, with D maybe TRBD1 (6 bases). CDR1 and CDR2 (germline): SGHTA, FQGNSA. CDR3 length equals 13 residues. The CDR3 nucleotides read TGTGCCAGAAGCTTAGATTGGGGGGCATCCCAGCATTTT. As protein: CARSLDWGASQHF.

The CDR3 DNA reads as TGCGCCAGCAGCACCTGGGTAGGACGTCGAAAGACCTATGGCTACACCTTC. This codes for CASSTWVGRRKTYGYTF. The rearrangement uses TRBV4-3 and TRBJ1-2; D not resolved. With 5 bases removed from V and 4 bases from J, the gap between germline ends came to 23 bases. Looked up from germline, CDR1 is LGHNA and CDR2 is YSLEER. The CDR3 length is 17 residues.

Points on this clonotype: This may stem from a read error, because a much larger clone lies one nucleotide away. The CDR3 loop reads CASSQDRGQETQYF. In DNA, the CDR3 is TGTGCCAGCAGCCAGGACAGGGGCCAAGAGACCCAGTACTTC. The V and J genes are TRBV14 and TRBJ2-5, with TRBD1 identical over 9 bases. Germline loops: CDR1 SGHDN, CDR2 FVKESK. V gave up 3 bases and J gave up 1 base; unmatched junction bases: 0. This CDR3 has 14 residues.

In this sample, this clonotype turned up many times. The chain has TRBV23-1 and TRBJ1-2; D not certain. TRBV23-1 is an ORF for which the function is uncertain. The V and J ends lost 5 bases and 4 bases respectively, with 23 bases between them. The CDR3 runs 17 residues. The CDR3 spells CASSVLQLRRKTYGYTF. CDR3 sequence (DNA): TGCGCCAGCAGTGTCCTGCAGCTACGCAGAAAGACCTATGGCTACACCTTC.